The clone carrying this TCR beta chain was observed at least ten times. iRepertoire HTBI primers and Arm-PCR of CDR3 regions built TCR beta libraries. TCRdb redid the calling of the multiplex PCR reads with MiXCR, one entry per CDR3 protein. Here the sample spans about 460,000 distinct CDR3 sequences, approximately 15% being singletons. Germline-derived CDR1 and CDR2 are MNHEY and SMNVEV (reference sequence). Trimming cost V 7 bases and J 3 bases, with 16 bases left between them. The CDR3 length is 15 residues. This sample was taken from a study of regulatory T cells in long-lasting Graves disease. Time point indicated: newly diagnosed GD, antithyroid drugs for less than 3 months. The TCR library was prepared using RNA isolated from PBMCs. Another study also made use of these data, one on T cells in Graves' hyperthyroidism and ophthalmopathy. That report adds: With a duration under 2 months, the hyperthyroidism was newly diagnosed in patients aged 18 to 65. A first-round RT-PCR of the TCR CDR3 used the HTBI primer set.

The V gene is TRBV27, the J gene TRBJ2-1; no definite D call. The sequence was collected from a woman between 45 and 65 years old with Graves disease. The source was peripheral blood mononuclear cells (PBMCs), collected at new diagnosis, from a patient treated with antithyroid drugs. The CDR3 region is CASTLSSVFYNEQFF. The CDR3 DNA is TGTGCCAGCACCCTTTCGAGTGTGTTCTACAATGAGCAGTTCTTC.